This TCR beta chain is from a study of blood T cell repertoires in COVID-19. Across the study: Samples taken during acute and convalescent COVID-19 were collected in the United States, Italy and Spain. The cDNA or gDNA used as material had been derived from T cells, B-cell-depleted T cells, or PBMCs.

This CDR3 has 13 amino acids. The V gene lost 7 bases and the J gene lost 3 bases, with 7 bases spanning the gap. Original processing methods: Reference gene primers were amplified, and this amplification served to estimate nucleated cell counts. This table comes from immunoSEQ multiplex PCR, and its TCRdb copy is limited to in-frame clones, with some not included. The V and J calls and clone size come from that table; D and trimming were worked out from the DNA. The repertoire has around 230,000 clones, 86% of them found once; the top ten carry 2.2%. The sequence was collected from a man aged 25-40 years who had recovered from COVID-19. Sequencing was performed on peripheral blood. The rearrangement joins TRBV6-7 to TRBJ1-6; D is ambiguous. TRBV6-7 qualifies as an ORF whose function is uncertain. The CDR3 region is CASTRHYNSPLHF. In DNA form, the CDR3 reads TGTGCCAGCACGCGGCACTATAATTCACCCCTCCACTTT.